This TCR beta chain derives from a study of T cell responses to AZD1222 COVID-19 vaccine. Overall study findings and caveats: There were vaccine-associated CD4 TCRs across spike, dominant at 160-218 and 743-854. Of spike-specific TCRs, nearly half reportedly target regions left unmutated in variants. Donor demographics were predominantly white British with a female majority; clonal diversity may be underestimated.

Points on this clone: The antigen is unknown.

This CDR3 is built from 14 residues. The V end was cut by 1 base, the J end by 3 bases, with 7 bases between. Looked up from germline, CDR1 is SGHVS and CDR2 is FQNEAQ. Generated by immunoSEQ multiplex PCR, the TCRdb table keeps only in-frame clones and is missing some. Found here are fewer than 150,000 clones, 80% to 95% of them singletons; the top ten hold approximately 3.3%. This chain links TRBV7-8 with TRBJ1-3; D is uncertain. The source of this sequence is an adult in good health. This material consisted of peripheral blood, taken on day 0 of AZD1222 vaccination. The CDR3 spells CASSLERIGNTIYF. In DNA, the CDR3 is TGTGCCAGCAGCTTAGAACGGATTGGAAACACCATATATTTT.